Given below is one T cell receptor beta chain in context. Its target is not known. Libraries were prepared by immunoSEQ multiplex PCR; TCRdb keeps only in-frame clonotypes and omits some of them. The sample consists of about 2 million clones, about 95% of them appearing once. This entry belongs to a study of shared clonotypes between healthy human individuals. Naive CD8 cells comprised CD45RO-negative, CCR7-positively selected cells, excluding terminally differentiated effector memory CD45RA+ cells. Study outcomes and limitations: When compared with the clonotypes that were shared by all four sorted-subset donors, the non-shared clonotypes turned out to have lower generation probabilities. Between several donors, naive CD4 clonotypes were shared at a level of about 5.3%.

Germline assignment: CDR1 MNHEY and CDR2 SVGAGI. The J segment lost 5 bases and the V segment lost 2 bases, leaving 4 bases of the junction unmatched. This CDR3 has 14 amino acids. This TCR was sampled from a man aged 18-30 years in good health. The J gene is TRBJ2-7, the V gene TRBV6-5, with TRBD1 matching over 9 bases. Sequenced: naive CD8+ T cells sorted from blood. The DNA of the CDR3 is TGTGCCAGCAGTTACGGCACAGGGGGCAACGAGCAGTACTTC. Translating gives CASSYGTGGNEQYF.